A few counts support the clone carrying this T cell receptor beta chain. Its antigen is undetermined. The record originates from a study of CD8+ T cells in alopecia areata. Study-level information: Treated patients received oral tofacitinib, 5 to 10 mg twice daily. Tofacitinib ran for 6 to 18 months before 6 months off drug. Study-level findings and limits: Higher clonality was seen in lesional scalp than in normal scalp, especially in alopecia totalis/universalis.

RNA extraction and reverse transcription yielded cDNA as sequencing template. TCRdb's table, derived via immunoSEQ multiplex PCR, lists solely in-frame clones and lacks some. The sample yields about 130,000 clones, over 50% seen once. Between the trimmed V and J ends, which lost 0 bases and 0 bases, there was a span of 8 bases. Germline CDR1 is SEHNR and CDR2 is FQNEAQ (reference sequence). This CDR3 spans 15 amino acids. Lesional scalp tissue (obtained by punch biopsy) and peripheral blood were collected from alopecia areata patients. This chain joins TRBV7-9 and TRBJ2-5, with D tentatively TRBD2 (6 bases). The sample was CD4+ T cells sorted from blood, taken at week 0. This clonotype was obtained from a human donor with alopecia areata. CDR3 sequence: CASSLAGLNQETQYF. As DNA, the CDR3 is TGTGCCAGCAGCTTAGCGGGACTGAACCAAGAGACCCAGTACTTC.